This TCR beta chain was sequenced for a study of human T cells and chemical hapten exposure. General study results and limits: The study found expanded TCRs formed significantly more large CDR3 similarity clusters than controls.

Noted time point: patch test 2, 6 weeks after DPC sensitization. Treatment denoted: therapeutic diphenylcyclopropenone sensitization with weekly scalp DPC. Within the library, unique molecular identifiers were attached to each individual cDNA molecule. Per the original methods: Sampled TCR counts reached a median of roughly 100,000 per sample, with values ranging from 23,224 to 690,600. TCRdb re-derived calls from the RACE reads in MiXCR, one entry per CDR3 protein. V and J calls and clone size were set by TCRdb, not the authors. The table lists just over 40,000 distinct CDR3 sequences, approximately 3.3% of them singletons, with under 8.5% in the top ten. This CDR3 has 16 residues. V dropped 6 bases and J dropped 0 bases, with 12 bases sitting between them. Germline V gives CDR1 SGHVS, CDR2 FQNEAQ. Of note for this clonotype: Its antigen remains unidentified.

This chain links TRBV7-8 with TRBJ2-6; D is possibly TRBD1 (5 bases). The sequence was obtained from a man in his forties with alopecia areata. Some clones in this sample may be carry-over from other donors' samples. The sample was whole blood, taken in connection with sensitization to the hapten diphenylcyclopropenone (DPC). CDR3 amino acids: CASSLQVFSGANVLTF. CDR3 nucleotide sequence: TGTGCCAGCAGTTTACAGGTCTTCTCTGGGGCCAACGTCCTGACTTTC.